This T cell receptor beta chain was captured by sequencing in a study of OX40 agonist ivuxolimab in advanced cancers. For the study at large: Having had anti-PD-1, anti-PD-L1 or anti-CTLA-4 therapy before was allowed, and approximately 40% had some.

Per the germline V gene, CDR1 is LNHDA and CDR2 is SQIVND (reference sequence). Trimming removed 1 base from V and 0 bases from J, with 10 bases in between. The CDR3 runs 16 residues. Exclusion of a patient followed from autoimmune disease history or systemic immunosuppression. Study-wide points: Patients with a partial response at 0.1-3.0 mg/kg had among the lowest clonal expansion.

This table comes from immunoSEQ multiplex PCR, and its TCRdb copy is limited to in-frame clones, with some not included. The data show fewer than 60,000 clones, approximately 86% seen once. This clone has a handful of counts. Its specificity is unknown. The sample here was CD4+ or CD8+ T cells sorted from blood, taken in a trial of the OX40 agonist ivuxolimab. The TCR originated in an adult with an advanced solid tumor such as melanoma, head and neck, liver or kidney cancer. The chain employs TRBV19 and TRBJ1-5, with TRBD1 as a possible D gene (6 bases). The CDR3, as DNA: TGTGCCAGTAGTATAGTAGGGGGGACTAGCAATCAGCCCCAGCATTTT. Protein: CASSIVGGTSNQPQHF.